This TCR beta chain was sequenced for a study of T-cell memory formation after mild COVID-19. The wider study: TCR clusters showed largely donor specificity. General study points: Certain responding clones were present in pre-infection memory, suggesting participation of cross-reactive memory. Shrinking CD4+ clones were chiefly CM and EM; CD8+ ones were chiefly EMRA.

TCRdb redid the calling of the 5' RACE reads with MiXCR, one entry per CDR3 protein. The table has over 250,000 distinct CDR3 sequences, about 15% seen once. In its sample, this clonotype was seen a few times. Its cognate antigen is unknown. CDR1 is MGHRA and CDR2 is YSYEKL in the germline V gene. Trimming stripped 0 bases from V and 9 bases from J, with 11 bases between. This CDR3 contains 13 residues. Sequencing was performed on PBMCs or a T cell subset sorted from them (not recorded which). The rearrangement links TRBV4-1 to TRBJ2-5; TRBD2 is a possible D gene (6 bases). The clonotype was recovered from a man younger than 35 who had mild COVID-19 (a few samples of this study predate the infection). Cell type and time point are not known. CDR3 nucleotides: TGCGCCAGCAGCCAAGATGGAGGGGTGGCCCAGTACTTC. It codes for CASSQDGGVAQYF.